This T cell receptor beta chain was profiled in a study of T cell responses to AZD1222 COVID-19 vaccine. General observations from the study: Females outnumbered males among donors, who were mostly white British; clonal diversity was possibly underestimated.

With regard to this clone: Its cognate antigen is unknown.

Assay: immunoSEQ multiplex PCR; the TCRdb copy retains only in-frame clones and omits some. The data show around 140,000 clones, roughly 90% seen once. The input for sequencing was peripheral blood, taken 28 days after the second AZD1222 dose. The source of this sequence is an adult who received the AZD1222 COVID-19 vaccine.

The CDR3 is CAISGDGNNQPQHF. The CDR3 DNA sequence: TGTGCCATCAGTGGGGACGGGAACAATCAGCCCCAGCATTTT. The chain carries TRBV10-3 and TRBJ1-5, with D tentatively TRBD1 (5 bases). Germline-derived CDR1 and CDR2 are ENHRY and SYGVKD. V lost 4 bases to trimming and J lost 3 bases, with 10 bases between them. The CDR3 contains 14 residues.